The rows below give T cell receptor beta chains drawn from one sample of a study of T cells in Graves' hyperthyroidism and ophthalmopathy. TCRdb reprocessed the multiplex PCR reads with MiXCR, giving one entry per CDR3 protein. The table shows fewer than 350,000 distinct CDR3 sequences, with roughly 18% occurring only once. Sequences were obtained from blood. Every receptor here comes from a woman in her fifties or sixties with Graves' hyperthyroidism. Each CDR3 is given with its conserved first and last residue. Fields, in order: V gene, D gene, J gene, clone size, CDR3 DNA, CDR3 protein. A D gene is named only where the DNA matches it firmly. The size entry is marked missing in some rows and otherwise reads once, few, many or a size class.

v_gene: TRBV19
d_gene: TRBD2
j_gene: TRBJ2-2
abundance: NA
CDR3nt: TGTGCCAGTAGGTCGGGGGGGACCACCGGGGAGCTGTTTTTT
CDR3aa: CASRSGGTTGELFF

v_gene: TRBV5-1
d_gene: TRBD2
j_gene: TRBJ2-1
abundance: NA
CDR3nt: TGCGCCAGCAGCTTACTAGCGGGGGAAGTCACCTACAATGAGCAGTTCTTC
CDR3aa: CASSLLAGEVTYNEQFF

v_gene: TRBV27
d_gene: NA
j_gene: TRBJ1-6
abundance: NA
CDR3nt: TGTGCCAGCAGTCCCGGGGGTTCACCCCTCCACTTT
CDR3aa: CASSPGGSPLHF

v_gene: TRBV7-9
d_gene: NA
j_gene: TRBJ1-1
abundance: few
CDR3nt: TGTGCCAGCCACGGCACAAACAAGGAAGCTTTCTTT
CDR3aa: CASHGTNKEAFF

v_gene: TRBV7-8
d_gene: NA
j_gene: TRBJ2-3
abundance: NA
CDR3nt: TGTGCCAGCAGGCCGACAGTCTCTAGCACAGATACGCAGTATTTT
CDR3aa: CASRPTVSSTDTQYF

v_gene: TRBV18
d_gene: TRBD1
j_gene: TRBJ1-1
abundance: few
CDR3nt: TGTGCCAGCTCAATAGGACAGGGGGCCGGCACTGAAGCTTTCTTT
CDR3aa: CASSIGQGAGTEAFF

v_gene: TRBV7-2
d_gene: NA
j_gene: TRBJ2-3
abundance: many
CDR3nt: TGTGCCAGCAGCTCTGGACACCGCACAGATACGCAGTATTTT
CDR3aa: CASSSGHRTDTQYF

v_gene: TRBV28
d_gene: TRBD2
j_gene: TRBJ2-7
abundance: many
CDR3nt: TGTGCCAGCAGTTTCGGGGGGTCTTATTACGAGCAGTACTTC
CDR3aa: CASSFGGSYYEQYF

v_gene: TRBV10-2
d_gene: NA
j_gene: TRBJ1-2
abundance: NA
CDR3nt: TGCGCCAGCAGTCGGGAATTTAACTATGGCTACACCTTC
CDR3aa: CASSREFNYGYTF

v_gene: TRBV3-1
d_gene: TRBD2
j_gene: TRBJ2-1
abundance: many
CDR3nt: TGTGCCAGCAGTCAAGGGCCTAGCGGATCGCGACAGGAGCAGTTCTTC
CDR3aa: CASSQGPSGSRQEQFF

v_gene: TRBV2
d_gene: TRBD2
j_gene: TRBJ2-3
abundance: many
CDR3nt: TGTGCCAGCAGTGAAGAGCGGGGATTTGTAGATACGCAGTATTTT
CDR3aa: CASSEERGFVDTQYF

v_gene: TRBV7-2
d_gene: NA
j_gene: TRBJ2-7
abundance: NA
CDR3nt: TGTGCCAGCCGAGGACAGAGCTCCTACGAGCAGTACTTC
CDR3aa: CASRGQSSYEQYF

v_gene: TRBV5-1
d_gene: NA
j_gene: TRBJ1-2
abundance: few
CDR3nt: TGCGCCAGCAGCTCGGACGGCCTCGCGGGCTACACCTTC
CDR3aa: CASSSDGLAGYTF

v_gene: TRBV4-2
d_gene: NA
j_gene: TRBJ1-1
abundance: NA
CDR3nt: TGTGCCAGCAGCCAACCTAGTATAAGAAACACTGAAGCTTTCTTT
CDR3aa: CASSQPSIRNTEAFF

v_gene: TRBV6-1
d_gene: NA
j_gene: TRBJ2-1
abundance: few
CDR3nt: TGTGCCAGCAGTGAAGAGTGGACAGACAATGAGCAGTTCTTC
CDR3aa: CASSEEWTDNEQFF

v_gene: TRBV6-1
d_gene: NA
j_gene: TRBJ1-1
abundance: many
CDR3nt: TGTGCCAGCAGTTCAAACAGTGAAACTGAAGCTTTCTTT
CDR3aa: CASSSNSETEAFF

v_gene: TRBV7-8
d_gene: NA
j_gene: TRBJ2-7
abundance: NA
CDR3nt: TGTGCCAGCAGCCGGGTGGCGGGGGCTTACGAGCAGTACTTC
CDR3aa: CASSRVAGAYEQYF

v_gene: TRBV15
d_gene: NA
j_gene: TRBJ1-2
abundance: many
CDR3nt: TGTGCCACCAGGGGCGGGGCCGCTAACTATGGCTACACCTTC
CDR3aa: CATRGGAANYGYTF

v_gene: TRBV28
d_gene: TRBD1
j_gene: TRBJ1-2
abundance: few
CDR3nt: TGTGCCAGCGGGGAGGGACAGGGGCCTTACTATGGCTACACCTTC
CDR3aa: CASGEGQGPYYGYTF

v_gene: TRBV28
d_gene: NA
j_gene: TRBJ2-7
abundance: many
CDR3nt: TGTGCCAGCACCCTCGGGCCGGGCGCCTACGAGCAGTACTTC
CDR3aa: CASTLGPGAYEQYF

v_gene: TRBV6-1
d_gene: TRBD2
j_gene: TRBJ2-3
abundance: NA
CDR3nt: TGTGCCAGCAGTGGTGTGGCGGGGGGGCTTCAGGTTAGAGATACGCAGTATTTT
CDR3aa: CASSGVAGGLQVRDTQYF

v_gene: TRBV6-1
d_gene: NA
j_gene: TRBJ1-2
abundance: NA
CDR3nt: TGTGCCAGCAGTGAAGGGGGTGTTGGCTACACCTTC
CDR3aa: CASSEGGVGYTF

v_gene: TRBV12-3/TRBV12-4
d_gene: TRBD2
j_gene: TRBJ2-7
abundance: NA
CDR3nt: TGTGCCAGCAGTTTTAGGACTAGCGGGCGCTCCTACGAGCAGTACTTC
CDR3aa: CASSFRTSGRSYEQYF

v_gene: TRBV20-1
d_gene: NA
j_gene: TRBJ1-3
abundance: NA
CDR3nt: TGCAGTGCCAGAAGGGGTTCGGCGAGCTCTGGAAACACCATATATTTT
CDR3aa: CSARRGSASSGNTIYF

v_gene: TRBV7-3
d_gene: NA
j_gene: TRBJ2-7
abundance: NA
CDR3nt: TGTGCCCGTGAGTGGGAGCAGTACTTC
CDR3aa: CAREWEQYF

v_gene: TRBV6-1
d_gene: NA
j_gene: TRBJ2-6
abundance: NA
CDR3nt: TGTGCCGGACACCGGGCAACTCACTCTGGGGCCAACGTCCTGACTTTC
CDR3aa: CAGHRATHSGANVLTF

v_gene: TRBV12-3/TRBV12-4
d_gene: NA
j_gene: TRBJ2-3
abundance: many
CDR3nt: TGTGCCAGCAGCCGCGAGGGTATCACAGATACGCAGTATTTT
CDR3aa: CASSREGITDTQYF

v_gene: TRBV19
d_gene: NA
j_gene: TRBJ1-3
abundance: NA
CDR3nt: TGTGCCAGTAGTATAGTTGGCTCTGGAAACACCATATATTTT
CDR3aa: CASSIVGSGNTIYF

v_gene: TRBV6-1
d_gene: TRBD1
j_gene: TRBJ1-1
abundance: many
CDR3nt: TGTGCCAGCTTAAGTAGAGGGGGCTGGGCGAACACTGAAGCTTTCTTT
CDR3aa: CASLSRGGWANTEAFF

v_gene: TRBV6-1
d_gene: TRBD2
j_gene: TRBJ2-1
abundance: NA
CDR3nt: TGTGCCAGCAGTTATAGCGGGGGGGCGGATGAGCAGTTCTTC
CDR3aa: CASSYSGGADEQFF

v_gene: TRBV27
d_gene: NA
j_gene: TRBJ2-7
abundance: few
CDR3nt: TGTGCCAGCAGTTTGGGGCTAGCTGTGGGCTCCTACGAGCAGTACTTC
CDR3aa: CASSLGLAVGSYEQYF

v_gene: TRBV11-1
d_gene: NA
j_gene: TRBJ2-2
abundance: many
CDR3nt: TGTGCCAGCAGTTCAACAGGGTTCACCGGGGAGCTGTTTTTT
CDR3aa: CASSSTGFTGELFF

v_gene: TRBV20-1
d_gene: NA
j_gene: TRBJ1-6
abundance: few
CDR3nt: TGCAGTGCCGCGTGGCAGGGAATGAATAATTCACCCCTCCACTTT
CDR3aa: CSAAWQGMNNSPLHF

v_gene: TRBV5-1
d_gene: NA
j_gene: TRBJ1-1
abundance: NA
CDR3nt: TGCGCCAGCAGCTTGCCAGGAACCATGAACACTGAAGCTTTCTTT
CDR3aa: CASSLPGTMNTEAFF

v_gene: TRBV12-3/TRBV12-4
d_gene: TRBD2
j_gene: TRBJ2-3
abundance: NA
CDR3nt: TGTGCCAGCAGTTTATTGAGCGGACTAGCGGGAACAGATACGCAGTATTTT
CDR3aa: CASSLLSGLAGTDTQYF

v_gene: TRBV27
d_gene: NA
j_gene: TRBJ2-3
abundance: many
CDR3nt: TGTGCCAGCAGTTCTGGGATGCAAGATACGCAGTATTTT
CDR3aa: CASSSGMQDTQYF

v_gene: TRBV13
d_gene: NA
j_gene: TRBJ2-5
abundance: few
CDR3nt: TGTGCCAGCAGCTTAGGGACAGCTAGTGTGACCCAGTACTTC
CDR3aa: CASSLGTASVTQYF

v_gene: TRBV18
d_gene: TRBD1
j_gene: TRBJ1-6
abundance: NA
CDR3nt: TGTGCCAGCTCACGACAGGGTCCTAATTCACCCCTCCACTTT
CDR3aa: CASSRQGPNSPLHF

v_gene: TRBV18
d_gene: NA
j_gene: TRBJ2-5
abundance: many
CDR3nt: TGTGCCAGCTCATTACGAGACATACTCCAAGAGACCCAGTACTTC
CDR3aa: CASSLRDILQETQYF

v_gene: TRBV2
d_gene: NA
j_gene: TRBJ1-5
abundance: NA
CDR3nt: TGTGCCAGCAGGGAAGACAGGTCTGAGCAGCCCCAGCATTTT
CDR3aa: CASREDRSEQPQHF

v_gene: TRBV12-3/TRBV12-4
d_gene: NA
j_gene: TRBJ1-1
abundance: many
CDR3nt: TGTGCCAGCAAACGGGGTTTAGTAAACACTGAAGCTTTCTTT
CDR3aa: CASKRGLVNTEAFF

v_gene: TRBV6-1
d_gene: NA
j_gene: TRBJ2-1
abundance: NA
CDR3nt: TGTACCAGCCTAAGGGTGCAGGGCAATGAGCAGTTCTTC
CDR3aa: CTSLRVQGNEQFF

v_gene: TRBV27
d_gene: NA
j_gene: TRBJ2-1
abundance: NA
CDR3nt: TGTGCCAGTGTGGCCGCCCTGGGCTACAATGAGCAGTTCTTC
CDR3aa: CASVAALGYNEQFF

v_gene: TRBV10-3
d_gene: NA
j_gene: TRBJ1-1
abundance: many
CDR3nt: TGTGCCATCAGTGGACCGAGGACGTCTAAAGCTTTCTTT
CDR3aa: CAISGPRTSKAFF

v_gene: TRBV7-9
d_gene: TRBD1
j_gene: TRBJ1-1
abundance: NA
CDR3nt: TGTGCCAGCAGGGACAGGGGTATTGACACTGAAGCTTTCTTT
CDR3aa: CASRDRGIDTEAFF

v_gene: TRBV19
d_gene: TRBD2
j_gene: TRBJ2-3
abundance: many
CDR3nt: TGTGCCAGTAGTACCCGACTAGCGGGAGGGAGCACAGATACGCAGTATTTT
CDR3aa: CASSTRLAGGSTDTQYF

v_gene: TRBV20-1
d_gene: NA
j_gene: TRBJ1-4
abundance: NA
CDR3nt: TGCAGTGCTGAAAGATTGGAAAAACTGTTTTTT
CDR3aa: CSAERLEKLFF

v_gene: TRBV6-1
d_gene: TRBD1
j_gene: TRBJ1-3
abundance: NA
CDR3nt: TGTGCCAGCAGCCAGGGACAGACGCCCTCTGGAAACACCATATATTTT
CDR3aa: CASSQGQTPSGNTIYF

v_gene: TRBV6-2/TRBV6-3
d_gene: TRBD1
j_gene: TRBJ2-2
abundance: once
CDR3nt: TGTGCCAGCACACCCGGACAGGGTGCGAACACCGGGGAGCTGTTTTTT
CDR3aa: CASTPGQGANTGELFF

v_gene: TRBV3-1
d_gene: TRBD2
j_gene: TRBJ2-2
abundance: few
CDR3nt: TGTGCCAGCCAAGGACTAGCGGGGGGAACGAACACCGGGGAGCTGTTTTTT
CDR3aa: CASQGLAGGTNTGELFF

v_gene: TRBV19
d_gene: NA
j_gene: TRBJ1-5
abundance: few
CDR3nt: TGTGCCAGTAGTAAAGGCGATAAGAGGTTGAGCCAGCCCCAGCATTTT
CDR3aa: CASSKGDKRLSQPQHF

v_gene: TRBV29-1
d_gene: NA
j_gene: TRBJ2-3
abundance: few
CDR3nt: TGCAGCGTTGAAGAGAACCCCCCCAAGAGCACAGATACGCAGTATTTT
CDR3aa: CSVEENPPKSTDTQYF